These 31 T cell receptor beta chains share one sample of origin, sequenced in a study of blood T cell repertoires in COVID-19. The method was immunoSEQ multiplex PCR; TCRdb's version includes in-frame clones alone and lacks a portion of them. The sample lists a few hundred thousand clones; 85% to 90% were seen once. Specimen: PBMCs or T cells enriched from blood (not recorded which). These receptors were taken from a man aged 25 to 40 who had recovered from COVID-19.

The chain couples TRBV2 to TRBJ1-2; a weak D match, TRBD1 (5 bases). V lost 5 bases and J lost 6, with 13 bases in between. The CDR3 contains 13 residues. The germline V gene has CDR1 SNHLY and CDR2 FYNNEI. The CDR3 is CASSSQGLDGYTF. The CDR3 DNA reads as TGTGCCAGCAGTTCCCAGGGTTTGGATGGCTACACCTTC.

V is TRBV5-1 and J is TRBJ2-6; TRBD2 agrees at 9 bases. The V and J ends lost 7 bases and 4 bases, in that order; junction bases with no gene match: 15. Per germline, CDR1 SGHRS and CDR2 YFSETQ. CDR3 length equals 18 residues. The CDR3 loop reads CASRPGGAGGDGANVLTF. CDR3 DNA: TGCGCCAGCCGACCAGGAGGTGCGGGAGGGGACGGGGCCAACGTCCTGACTTTC.

This chain joins TRBV4-1 and TRBJ2-1; no clear D. Germline CDR1 reads MGHRA; CDR2 reads YSYEKL. The CDR3 is 21 amino acids. Trimming took 4 bases from V and 6 from J, leaving 34 bases between them. The CDR3 spells CASSPQRNRLQTAYSSNEQFF. The CDR3 DNA reads as TGCGCCAGCAGCCCACAACGAAACCGCCTACAAACAGCTTACTCTTCCAATGAGCAGTTCTTC.

In nucleotides, the CDR3 is TGCGCCAGCAGCCGGATCAGGGGGTTCACCACTGAAGCTTTCTTT. It is translated as CASSRIRGFTTEAFF. The rearrangement links TRBV4-1 to TRBJ1-1, with 7 bases identical to TRBD1. Germline CDR1 is MGHRA and CDR2 is YSYEKL. This CDR3 is built from 15 residues. The V segment lost 4 bases and the J segment 4 bases; nucleotides outside the gene matches: 9.

CDR3: CASTDSPYYGYTF. DNA of the CDR3: TGTGCCAGTACGGACAGTCCTTACTATGGCTACACCTTC. This rearrangement joins TRBV14 to TRBJ1-2; tentative D call: TRBD1 (6 bases). Trimming shortened V by 9 bases and J by 3 bases, and 14 bases separated the two germline ends. The CDR3 is 13 amino acids. Germline V gene lookup returns CDR1 SGHDN and CDR2 FVKESK.

This chain uses TRBV30 with TRBJ2-1; maybe TRBD1 (6 bases). The CDR3 contains 14 residues. The germline CDR1 and CDR2 sequences are GTSNPN and SVGIG (reference sequence). V was clipped by 1 base and J by 4 bases, with 11 bases between them. In DNA form, the CDR3 reads TGTGCCTGGAGTGCTCGACAGGTTTACAATGAGCAGTTCTTC. This codes for CAWSARQVYNEQFF. The entire variable domain, with the rest obtained from reference TRBV30 and TRBJ2-1, is as follows: SQTIHQWPATLVQPVGSPLSLECTVEGTSNPNLYWYRQAAGRGLQLLFYSVGIGQISSEVPQNLSASRPQDRQFILSSKKLLLSDSGFYLCAWSARQVYNEQFFGPGTRLTVL.

This clone came up once. The chain links TRBV30 to TRBJ1-4; TRBD1 might be the D (6 bases). V was shortened by 1 base and J by 8 bases, with 23 bases between the two germline ends. Germline CDR1 and CDR2: GTSNPN and SVGIG (reference sequence). The CDR3 has 17 residues. In DNA form, the CDR3 reads TGTGCCTGGAGTGCAGGTTCACAGGGCGACTTACCAGAAAAACTGTTTTTT. Protein sequence: CAWSAGSQGDLPEKLFF.

The chain links TRBV11-2 to TRBJ1-2, with 10 bases fitting TRBD1. Germline assignment: CDR1 SGHAT and CDR2 FQNNGV. Unmatched junction bases numbered 9, after V lost 2 bases and J lost 6 bases. There are 16 residues in the CDR3. The CDR3 DNA is TGTGCCAGCAGCTTAAGTATCGGGACAGGGGAACATGGCTACACCTTC. It specifies CASSLSIGTGEHGYTF.

The V and J genes are TRBV5-1 and TRBJ1-4, with 9 positions matching TRBD1. The length of the CDR3 is 15 residues. V shed 3 bases and J 8 bases; nucleotides not matched to a gene: 8. Germline V gene sequence: CDR1 SGHRS, CDR2 YFSETQ. CDR3 amino acids: CASSSRDRESEKLFF. Here the CDR3 DNA reads TGCGCCAGCAGCTCGCGGGACAGGGAGTCGGAAAAACTGTTTTTT.

This chain uses TRBV4-1 with TRBJ2-1, with D tentatively TRBD1 (5 bases). The germline CDR1 and CDR2 sequences are MGHRA and YSYEKL. The CDR3 is made up of 15 amino acids. Trimming stripped 4 bases from V and 2 bases from J, with 12 bases between. CDR3 sequence reads: CASSRNRGPYNEQFF. CDR3 nucleotides: TGCGCCAGCAGCCGCAATAGGGGTCCCTACAATGAGCAGTTCTTC.

V gene TRBV3-1 (or the pseudogene TRBV3-2) combines with J gene TRBJ1-5; D perhaps matches TRBD1 (6 bases). Germline loops: CDR1 LGHDT, CDR2 YNNKEL (reference sequence). Trimming cost V 0 bases and J 4 bases, with 10 bases left between them. This CDR3 has 15 amino acids. Here the CDR3 DNA reads TGTGCCAGCAGCCAAGAAGGCCAGGGGAATCAGCCCCAGCATTTT. This sequence encodes CASSQEGQGNQPQHF.

The CDR3 loop reads CASSARGTYNEQFF. The CDR3, as DNA: TGTGCCAGCAGTGCCAGGGGAACCTACAATGAGCAGTTCTTC. The V call is TRBV2, the J call TRBJ2-1; D may be TRBD1 (6 bases). Germline V CDR1 and CDR2: SNHLY, FYNNEI. V shed 4 bases and J shed 2 bases, with 9 bases lying between them. The CDR3 contains 14 residues. The entire variable domain, with the rest obtained from reference TRBV2 and TRBJ2-1, is as follows: EPEVTQTPSHQVTQMGQEVILRCVPISNHLYFYWYRQILGQKVEFLVSFYNNEISEKSEIFDDQFSVERPDGSNFTLKIRSTKLEDSAMYFCASSARGTYNEQFFGPGTRLTVL.

This chain uses TRBV10-3 with TRBJ2-3, with D possibly being TRBD2 (6 bases). The germline V and J ends were trimmed by 10 bases and 1 base, with 12 bases remaining between them. The CDR3 is 13 residues long. The germline gives CDR1 ENHRY, CDR2 SYGVKD. CDR3 amino acids: CATTSGGTDTQYF. As DNA, the CDR3 is TGTGCCACAACCTCGGGGGGCACAGATACGCAGTATTTT.

This chain connects TRBV5-1 to TRBJ1-2, with D possibly matching TRBD1 (6 bases). This CDR3 spans 14 amino acids. The germline CDR1 and CDR2 sequences are SGHRS and YFSETQ. V shed 4 bases and J shed 1 base, with 11 bases lying between them. This CDR3 reads CASSPDSLNYGYTF. CDR3 nucleotides: TGCGCCAGCAGCCCGGACAGCCTTAACTATGGCTACACCTTC.

The chain links TRBV30 to TRBJ1-6, with TRBD1 matching over 7 bases. Looked up from germline, CDR1 is GTSNPN and CDR2 is SVGIG (reference sequence). V dropped 2 bases and J dropped 5; count of bases not matched to a gene: 9. The length of the CDR3 is 16 residues. Written as DNA, the CDR3 is TGTGCCTGGAGTTCCGGGCGGGACAGAAATAATTCACCCCTCCACTTT. Residues: CAWSSGRDRNNSPLHF.

V and J are TRBV7-6 and TRBJ2-7; 9 positions match TRBD1. After removal of 1 base from V and 3 bases from J, the junction contained 7 bases not matched to a gene. The germline gives CDR1 SGHVS, CDR2 FNYEAQ. This CDR3 spans 16 amino acids. The CDR3 sequence: CASSLGAGQGHYEQYF. CDR3 nucleotides: TGTGCCAGCAGCTTAGGGGCGGGACAGGGACACTACGAGCAGTACTTC.

This clone came up once. The chain joins TRBV11-2 to TRBJ2-7; D perhaps matches TRBD1 (5 bases). V was shortened by 1 base and J by 0 bases, with 19 bases between the two germline ends. The CDR3 covers 18 residues. Germline V gene data show CDR1 as SGHAT and CDR2 as FQNNGV. CDR3 in amino acids: CASSLGVGGLDISYEQYF. The CDR3 DNA follows: TGTGCCAGCAGCTTAGGTGTGGGCGGATTGGACATCTCCTACGAGCAGTACTTC.

The chain uses TRBV11-2 and TRBJ1-6, with TRBD1 matching 8 bases. J was trimmed by 5 bases and V by 7 bases; bases with no gene match: 7. This CDR3 spans 15 amino acids. Germline-derived CDR1 and CDR2 are SGHAT and FQNNGV. The DNA of the CDR3 is TGTGCCAGCACCCCGACAGGGGCGAATAATTCACCCCTCCACTTT. Encoded protein: CASTPTGANNSPLHF.

This chain uses TRBV18 with TRBJ1-2; 7 positions match TRBD1. Germline V lookup: CDR1 KGHSH, CDR2 LQKENI. CDR3 length: 16 residues. With V trimmed by 2 bases and J by 8 bases, 14 bases remained unmatched. CDR3 amino acids: CASSPSAGTDPEGYTF. CDR3 nucleotide sequence: TGTGCCAGCTCACCATCTGCCGGGACAGACCCCGAAGGCTACACCTTC.

This sequence joins TRBV12-5 and TRBJ2-1; TRBD2 is a possible D gene (5 bases). Trimming shortened V by 3 bases and J by 6 bases, and 15 bases separated the two germline ends. This CDR3 is built from 15 residues. CDR1 is LGHNT and CDR2 is FRNRAP in the germline V gene. The CDR3 DNA sequence: TGTGCTAGTGGTTTTACGGTCGGGGATCTCAATGAGCAGTTCTTC. Its protein product is CASGFTVGDLNEQFF.

This clone occurred once. The chain is built from TRBV12-3 or TRBV12-4 and TRBJ2-1; the match to TRBD1 covers 8 bases. V dropped 6 bases and J dropped 9; count of bases not matched to a gene: 4. CDR3 length equals 12 residues. CDR3 in DNA: TGTGCCAGCAGATCTGGACAGGGTGAGCAGTTCTTC. It specifies CASRSGQGEQFF.

The chain combines TRBV6-2 or TRBV6-3 with TRBJ2-4; D call uncertain. Germline CDR1 MNHEY, CDR2 SVGEGT. V lost 2 bases and J 0 bases, leaving 11 bases between the germline ends. The CDR3 is made up of 16 amino acids. The DNA of the CDR3 is TGTGCCAGCAGTTACGTTCGCGGTGTAGCCAAAAACATTCAGTACTTC. Translating it yields CASSYVRGVAKNIQYF.

The CDR3 DNA is TGTGCCTGGGGGACAGGGCTTGGAAACACCATATATTTT. Amino acids: CAWGTGLGNTIYF. This chain connects TRBV30 to TRBJ1-3; TRBD1 aligns across 9 bases. Germline lookup yields CDR1 GTSNPN and CDR2 SVGIG (reference sequence). This CDR3 spans 13 amino acids. The ends lost 5 bases at V and 3 bases at J; junction bases unmatched: 2.

This chain links TRBV19 with TRBJ1-5; a possible D gene is TRBD1 (6 bases). Trimming shortened V by 9 bases and J by 7 bases, and 13 bases separated the two germline ends. CDR1 is LNHDA, CDR2 SQIVND, per germline (reference sequence). This CDR3 is built from 12 residues. For the CDR3, the DNA is TGTGCCAGCCAGGACAGTTTCCAGCCCCAGCATTTT. This translates into CASQDSFQPQHF.

This sequence joins TRBV7-9 and TRBJ2-1; TRBD2 matches at 10 bases. Germline V gene lookup returns CDR1 SEHNR and CDR2 FQNEAQ (reference sequence). The CDR3 sequence is 17 residues long. The V gene end was trimmed by 5 bases and the J gene end by 6 bases; junction bases not matched to a gene: 13. CDR3 protein: CASSTSLAGAVGNEQFF. The DNA for the CDR3 is TGTGCCAGCAGCACCAGCCTAGCGGGAGCGGTAGGCAATGAGCAGTTCTTC.

The chain joins TRBV19 to TRBJ2-2; 10 nucleotides line up with TRBD2. Germline loops: CDR1 LNHDA, CDR2 SQIVND (reference sequence). CDR3 length: 14 amino acids. After removal of 6 bases from V and 9 bases from J, the junction contained 7 bases not matched to a gene. The CDR3 region has the DNA TGTGCCAGTAGCTCTAGCGGGAGTATCTGGGAGCTGTTTTTT. It is translated as CASSSSGSIWELFF. The full variable domain, completed using reference TRBV19 and TRBJ2-2, is DGGITQSPKYLFRKEGQNVTLSCEQNLNHDAMYWYRQDPGQGLRLIYYSQIVNDFQKGDIAEGYSVSREKKESFPLTVTSAQKNPTAFYLCASSSSGSIWELFFGEGSRLTVL.

This chain joins TRBV10-2 and TRBJ2-7; 7 bases align to TRBD2. The junction had 9 bases not matched to a gene; V was cut back by 10 bases and J by 3 bases. This CDR3 has 13 residues. Germline V gene sequence: CDR1 WSHSY, CDR2 SAAADI. CDR3 residues: CATSSGDHYEQYF. As DNA, the CDR3 is TGCGCCACCTCTAGCGGCGACCACTACGAGCAGTACTTC.

The DNA for the CDR3 is TGCGCCAGCAGCTTGTACCCGGGACAGGGGGCGACGGATGAGCAGTTCTTC. Its protein product is CASSLYPGQGATDEQFF. The chain combines TRBV5-1 with TRBJ2-1; TRBD1 matches 12 bases. The V gene's germline CDR1 is SGHRS and CDR2 YFSETQ. V dropped 1 base and J dropped 8; count of bases not matched to a gene: 10. The CDR3 extends over 17 amino acids.

This chain links TRBV12-3 or TRBV12-4 with TRBJ2-7, with D unresolved. CDR3 size: 12 residues. The V end lost 1 base, the J end lost 4 bases, and 5 bases lay between the germline ends. DNA of the CDR3: TGTGCCAGCAGTTTAGTTTATTACGAGCAGTACTTC. Amino acids: CASSLVYYEQYF.

This CDR3 is CAWSLQGNTEAFF. CDR3 DNA sequence: TGTGCCTGGAGTCTACAGGGCAACACTGAAGCTTTCTTT. The chain couples TRBV30 to TRBJ1-1, with D possibly being TRBD1 (6 bases). V gave up 2 bases and J gave up 2 bases, with 9 bases separating them. The CDR3 contains 13 residues. Looked up from germline, CDR1 is GTSNPN and CDR2 is SVGIG (reference sequence).

The chain employs TRBV27 and TRBJ2-4; 7 nucleotides match TRBD2. The CDR3 runs to 16 residues. Trimming removed 6 bases from V and 6 bases from J; junction bases left unmatched: 14. Germline V lookup: CDR1 MNHEY, CDR2 SMNVEV (reference sequence). DNA of the CDR3: TGTGCCAGCAGCCTGACACTAAGGCTAGCGGCAAACATTCAGTACTTC. Translated: CASSLTLRLAANIQYF.